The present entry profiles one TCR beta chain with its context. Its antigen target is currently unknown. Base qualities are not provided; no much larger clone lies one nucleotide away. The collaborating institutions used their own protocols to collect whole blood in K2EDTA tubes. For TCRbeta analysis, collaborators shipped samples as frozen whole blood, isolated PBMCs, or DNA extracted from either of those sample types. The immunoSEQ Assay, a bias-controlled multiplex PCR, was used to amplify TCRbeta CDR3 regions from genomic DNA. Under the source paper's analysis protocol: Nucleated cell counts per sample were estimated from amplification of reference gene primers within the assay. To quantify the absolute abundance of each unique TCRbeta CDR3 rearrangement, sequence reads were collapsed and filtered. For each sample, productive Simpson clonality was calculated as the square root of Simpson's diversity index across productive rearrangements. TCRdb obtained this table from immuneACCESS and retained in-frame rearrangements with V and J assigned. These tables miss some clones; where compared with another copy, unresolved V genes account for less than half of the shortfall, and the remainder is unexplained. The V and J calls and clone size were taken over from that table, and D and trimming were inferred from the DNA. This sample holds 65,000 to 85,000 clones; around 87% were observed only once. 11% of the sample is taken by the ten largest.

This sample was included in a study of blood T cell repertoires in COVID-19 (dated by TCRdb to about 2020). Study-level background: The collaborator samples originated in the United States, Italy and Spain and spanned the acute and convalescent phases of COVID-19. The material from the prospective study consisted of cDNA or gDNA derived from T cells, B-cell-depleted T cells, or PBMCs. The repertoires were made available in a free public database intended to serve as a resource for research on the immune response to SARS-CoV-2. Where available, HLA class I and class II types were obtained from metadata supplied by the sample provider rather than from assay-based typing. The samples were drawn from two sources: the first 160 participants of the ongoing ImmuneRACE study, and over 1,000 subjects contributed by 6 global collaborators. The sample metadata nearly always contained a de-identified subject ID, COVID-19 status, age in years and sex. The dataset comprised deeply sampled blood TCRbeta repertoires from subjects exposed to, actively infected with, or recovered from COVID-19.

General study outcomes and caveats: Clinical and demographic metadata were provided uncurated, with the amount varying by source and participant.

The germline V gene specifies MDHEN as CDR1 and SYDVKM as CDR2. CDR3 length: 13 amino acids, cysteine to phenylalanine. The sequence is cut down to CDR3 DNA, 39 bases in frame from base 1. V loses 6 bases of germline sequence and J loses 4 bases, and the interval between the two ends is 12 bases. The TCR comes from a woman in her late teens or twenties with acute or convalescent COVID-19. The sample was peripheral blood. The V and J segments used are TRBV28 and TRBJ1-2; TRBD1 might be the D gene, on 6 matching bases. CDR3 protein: CASRRQEFYGYTF. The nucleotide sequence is TGTGCCAGCAGACGACAGGAGTTCTATGGCTACACCTTC.